Listed below are T cell receptor beta chains from one sample, sequenced in a study of Ad26.COV2.S vaccination and SARS-CoV-2 variants. The protocol was immunoSEQ multiplex PCR, while the TCRdb copy is restricted to in-frame clones and leaves out a portion. The repertoire holds fewer than 500,000 clones, with roughly 87% as singletons. The input for sequencing was peripheral blood, taken in a trial of Ad26.COV2.S vaccine versus placebo. These receptors came from a person between 18 and 59 years old who received the Ad26.COV2.S COVID-19 vaccine or a placebo. CDR3s leave out the opening cysteine and the closing phenylalanine or tryptophan.

v_call,cdr3_aa
TRBV5-4,ASSKPGQGGNTEAF
TRBV9,ASSVAGSYEQY
TRBV19,ASSFSNLAKNIQY
TRBV9,ASSGGSQGLYNEQF
TRBV21-1,ASSKAGQRPDTQY
TRBV10-3,AIAAVISYNEQF
TRBV27,ASRYKDSSNQPQH
TRBV7-9,ASSLSGRDIQY
TRBV4-1,ASSQAPVNEKLF
TRBV7-6,ASSLARQPNYEQY
TRBV4-3,ASSQPVRGPGQGFAGELF
TRBV6-6,ASSSRGASYEQY
TRBV7-2,ASSLESYTNEQY
TRBV2,ASSGGSLSYEQY
TRBV27,ASSIIAGSLYNEQF
TRBV5-1,ASSLAGQKGTEAF
TRBV2,AGNMAGATDTQY
TRBV14,ASSQDWPEFAGELF
TRBV11-2,ASSFWEGQY
TRBV6-5,ASSRDRYYEQY
TRBV27,ASSTGQGRSGTGELF
TRBV4-3,ASSQDLRGWSTEAF
TRBV28,ASSLFTGPYEQY
TRBV27,ASSLFSTGELF
TRBV7-3,ASSFVGPNTGELF
TRBV2,ASSESKGIGTEAF
TRBV5-6,ASSLVTGRYYGYT
TRBV5-6,ASSLVSGAEGYT
TRBV24-1,ATSDRTGGPETQY
TRBV27,ASRRIPGEPQH
TRBV4-1,ASSQERTSGIYEQY
TRBV7-8,ASSLASAYTEAF
TRBV27,ASSSTTGLNEKLF
TRBV6-2/TRBV6-3,ASSYSGWVRYGYT
TRBV4-2,ASSQGREGQGMDEQF
TRBV7-9,ASSEGGANEKLF
TRBV29-1,SVDNGASGTEAF
TRBV10-3,AISGTREETQY
TRBV27,ASSFLQGRHEQF
TRBV5-1,ASSLSAGGDYNEQF
TRBV11-2,ASANGGGAGELF
TRBV5-6,ASSSQGVYEQY
TRBV19,ASSPGRSYEQY
TRBV7-6,ASSPSGTGPAEQY
TRBV2,ASSDRSRTFTDTQY
TRBV27,ASSSDRGYEQF
TRBV30,AWSPGGVGYEQY
TRBV4-2,ASSQPGTLNTGELF
TRBV19,ASSIDASYYNEQF
TRBV12-3/TRBV12-4,ASRPTPNTEAF
TRBV29-1,SVAGGGVGTEAF
TRBV6-1,ASSDNRVQETQY
TRBV6-4,ASSTGYSGELF
TRBV12-3/TRBV12-4,ASSPDSRRY
TRBV5-1,ASSWAGGADTQY